The TCR beta chain under discussion was sequenced for a study of blood T cell repertoires in COVID-19. Background on the study: Sources were T cells, B-cell-depleted T cells, or PBMCs; the material itself was cDNA or gDNA.

This CDR3 has 15 amino acids. V shed 4 bases, J shed 6 bases, and the junction held 6 bases outside the gene matches. Germline V gene sequence: CDR1 SGDLS, CDR2 YYNGEE. Assay used: immunoSEQ multiplex PCR; TCRdb lists only in-frame clones, some missing. Of roughly 220,000 clones in the sample, around 82% were seen once. Cohorts were based on clinical histories the participants reported. This chain uses TRBV9 with TRBJ2-1; 11 bases are a match to TRBD2. The sequencing input was PBMCs or T cells enriched from blood (not recorded which). The clonotype was recovered from a man aged 30 to 45 with acute COVID-19. For the CDR3, the DNA is TGTGCCAGCAGCCTTAGCGGGGGGGTCCGCAATGAGCAGTTCTTC. It yields the protein CASSLSGGVRNEQFF.